The table lists the clone carrying this T cell receptor beta chain with a few counts. From germline, CDR1 is SGHAT and CDR2 FQNNGV. CDR3 length: 16 residues. J was trimmed by 0 bases and V by 4 bases; bases with no gene match: 1. Negative isolation yielded the CD8+ and CD4+ T cells, while FACS enriched the TEMRA cells. The sample is drawn from a study of CD8 T cells in Susac syndrome. Random hexamers served to reverse transcribe roughly 0.45 to 1 ug RNA. MiXCR, run by TCRdb on the immunoSEQ multiplex PCR reads, gives a single entry per CDR3 protein. In the table there are some 200,000 distinct CDR3 sequences, around nine tenths of which are singletons.

This receptor was obtained from a human donor with multiple sclerosis. The chain combines TRBV11-2 with TRBJ1-3; the match to TRBD1 covers 12 bases. The sequencing input was CD8+ T cells from PBMCs. The CDR3 here is CASSSGQGASGNTIYF. For the CDR3, the DNA is TGTGCCAGCAGCTCGGGACAGGGGGCCTCTGGAAACACCATATATTTT.